This is a list of T cell receptor beta chains from one sample in a study of T-cell memory formation after mild COVID-19. From the 5' RACE reads, TCRdb called clonotypes with MiXCR, one entry per CDR3 protein. This sample has more than 120,000 distinct CDR3 sequences, with roughly 6.3% found just once. The source material was PBMCs or a T cell subset sorted from them (not recorded which). Receptors were obtained from an adult woman who had mild COVID-19 (a few samples of this study predate the infection). Cell type and time point are not known. Both conserved end residues are part of each CDR3. D genes are given only for firm matches. Only some rows state a clone size, as once, few, many or a class for expanded clones.

v_gene: TRBV9
d_gene: TRBD2
j_gene: TRBJ2-2
abundance: few
len: 17
CDR3aa: CASSPRERELVTGELFF
CDR3nt: TGTGCCAGCAGCCCCAGAGAGCGGGAGTTGGTCACCGGGGAGCTGTTTTTT

v_gene: TRBV25-1
d_gene: NA
j_gene: TRBJ1-2
abundance: NA
len: 16
CDR3aa: CASSVGKGTANYGYTF
CDR3nt: TGTGCCAGCAGTGTAGGTAAAGGCACAGCGAACTATGGCTACACCTTC

v_gene: TRBV2
d_gene: NA
j_gene: TRBJ2-3
abundance: many
len: 12
CDR3aa: CASRLLGDTQYF
CDR3nt: TGTGCCAGTCGACTACTGGGAGATACGCAGTATTTT

v_gene: TRBV12-3/TRBV12-4
d_gene: NA
j_gene: TRBJ2-1
abundance: NA
len: 13
CDR3aa: CASSLVGINEQFF
CDR3nt: TGTGCCAGCAGTTTGGTAGGGATCAATGAGCAGTTCTTC

v_gene: TRBV24-1
d_gene: TRBD2
j_gene: TRBJ2-1
abundance: few
len: 15
CDR3aa: CATTDGIAGGNEQFF
CDR3nt: TGTGCCACCACCGACGGGATAGCGGGAGGTAATGAGCAGTTCTTC

v_gene: TRBV30
d_gene: NA
j_gene: TRBJ1-1
abundance: NA
len: 14
CDR3aa: CAWTLRNSRSEAFF
CDR3nt: TGTGCCTGGACCCTGCGGAACAGTAGGTCTGAAGCTTTCTTT

v_gene: TRBV18
d_gene: TRBD1
j_gene: TRBJ2-5
abundance: NA
len: 14
CDR3aa: CASSPPGQGETQYF
CDR3nt: TGTGCCAGCTCACCTCCGGGACAGGGGGAGACCCAGTACTTC

v_gene: TRBV19
d_gene: NA
j_gene: TRBJ2-3
abundance: NA
len: 16
CDR3aa: CASIPRTTSSTDTQYF
CDR3nt: TGTGCCAGTATTCCCAGGACTACGTCTAGCACAGATACGCAGTATTTT

v_gene: TRBV12-3/TRBV12-4
d_gene: TRBD2
j_gene: TRBJ2-5
abundance: NA
len: 12
CDR3aa: CASEGLAETQYF
CDR3nt: TGTGCCAGCGAGGGACTAGCCGAGACCCAGTACTTC

v_gene: TRBV7-2
d_gene: TRBD2
j_gene: TRBJ2-1
abundance: many
len: 16
CDR3aa: CASSSSTSGRRNEQFF
CDR3nt: TGTGCCAGCAGCTCGTCGACTAGCGGGAGGAGGAATGAGCAGTTCTTC

v_gene: TRBV2
d_gene: TRBD1
j_gene: TRBJ1-5
abundance: many
len: 15
CDR3aa: CASRTLTGHNQPQHF
CDR3nt: TGTGCCAGCAGAACCCTGACAGGGCATAATCAGCCCCAGCATTTT

v_gene: TRBV5-6
d_gene: NA
j_gene: TRBJ1-2
abundance: NA
len: 11
CDR3aa: CASSSQGGYTF
CDR3nt: TGTGCCAGCAGCTCCCAAGGGGGCTACACCTTC

v_gene: TRBV5-4
d_gene: NA
j_gene: TRBJ2-5
abundance: NA
len: 14
CDR3aa: CASSSPMDSDLQYF
CDR3nt: TGTGCCAGCAGCTCACCCATGGATTCGGATCTCCAGTACTTC

v_gene: TRBV12-3/TRBV12-4
d_gene: TRBD1
j_gene: TRBJ1-2
abundance: NA
len: 15
CDR3aa: CASSRDRVPRDGYTF
CDR3nt: TGTGCCAGCAGCCGGGACAGGGTTCCCAGGGATGGCTACACCTTC

v_gene: TRBV11-2
d_gene: TRBD2
j_gene: TRBJ2-3
abundance: few
len: 16
CDR3aa: CASSLSLSGSVDTQYF
CDR3nt: TGTGCCAGCAGCCTCTCCCTTAGCGGGAGTGTCGATACGCAGTATTTT